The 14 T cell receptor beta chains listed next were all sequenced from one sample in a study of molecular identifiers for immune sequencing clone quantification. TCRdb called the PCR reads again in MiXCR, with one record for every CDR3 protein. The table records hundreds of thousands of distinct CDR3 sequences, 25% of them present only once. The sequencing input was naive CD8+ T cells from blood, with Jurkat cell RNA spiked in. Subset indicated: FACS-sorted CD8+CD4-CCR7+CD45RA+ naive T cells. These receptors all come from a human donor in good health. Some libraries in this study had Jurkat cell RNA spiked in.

CDR3 residues: CASSGRDTTNTDTQYF. CDR3 sequence (DNA): TGTGCCAGCAGCGGCCGGGACACAACTAACACAGATACGCAGTATTTT. The chain links TRBV5-3 to TRBJ2-3, with D possibly TRBD1 on 6 matching bases. TRBV5-3 carries the ORF label, with uncertain function. The CDR3 totals 16 residues. V was pared by 8 bases and J by 2 bases, with 21 bases between.

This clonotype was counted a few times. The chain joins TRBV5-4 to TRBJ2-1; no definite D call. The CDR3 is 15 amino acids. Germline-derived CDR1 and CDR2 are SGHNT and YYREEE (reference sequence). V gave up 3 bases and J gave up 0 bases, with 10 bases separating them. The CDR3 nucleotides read TGTGCCAGCAGCTGGCGCCGGTCCTCCTACAATGAGCAGTTCTTC. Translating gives CASSWRRSSYNEQFF.

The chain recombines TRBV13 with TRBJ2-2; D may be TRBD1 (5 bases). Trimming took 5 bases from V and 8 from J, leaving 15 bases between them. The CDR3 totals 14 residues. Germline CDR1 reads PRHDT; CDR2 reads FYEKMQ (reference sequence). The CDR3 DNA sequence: TGTGCCAGCAGCCCTGACAGATCTGGTGGGGAGCTGTTTTTT. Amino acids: CASSPDRSGGELFF.

DNA for the CDR3: TGTGCCAGCAGAACACCGGACATTTTCACAGATACGCAGTATTTT. It encodes CASRTPDIFTDTQYF. This chain joins TRBV12-3 or TRBV12-4 and TRBJ2-3; D is possibly TRBD1 (5 bases). The CDR3 length is 15 residues. V was shortened by 6 bases and J by 2 bases, with 15 bases between the two germline ends.

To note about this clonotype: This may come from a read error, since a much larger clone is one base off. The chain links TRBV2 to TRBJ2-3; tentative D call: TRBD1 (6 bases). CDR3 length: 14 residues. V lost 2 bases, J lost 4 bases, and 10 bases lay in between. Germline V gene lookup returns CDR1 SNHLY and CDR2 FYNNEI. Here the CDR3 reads CASSEPGAADTQYF. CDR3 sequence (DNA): TGTGCCAGCAGTGAACCAGGGGCAGCAGATACGCAGTATTTT.

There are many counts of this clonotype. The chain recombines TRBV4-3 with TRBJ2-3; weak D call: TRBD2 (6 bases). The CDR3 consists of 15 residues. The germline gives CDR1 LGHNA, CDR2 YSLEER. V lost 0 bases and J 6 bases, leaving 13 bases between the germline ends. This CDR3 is CASSQEVGSGDTQYF. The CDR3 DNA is TGCGCCAGCAGCCAAGAGGTCGGGAGTGGGGATACGCAGTATTTT.

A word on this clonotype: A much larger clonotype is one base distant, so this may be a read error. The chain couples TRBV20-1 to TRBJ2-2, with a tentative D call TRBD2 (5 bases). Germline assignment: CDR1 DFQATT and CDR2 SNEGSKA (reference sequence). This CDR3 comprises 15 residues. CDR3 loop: CSARDPGRNIGELFF. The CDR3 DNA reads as TGCAGTGCTAGAGATCCGGGGAGAAACATCGGGGAGCTGTTTTTT.

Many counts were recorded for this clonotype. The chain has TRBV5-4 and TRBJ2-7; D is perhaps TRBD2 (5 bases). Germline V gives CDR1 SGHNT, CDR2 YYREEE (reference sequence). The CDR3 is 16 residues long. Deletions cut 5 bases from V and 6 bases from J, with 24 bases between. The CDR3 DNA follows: TGTGCCAGCAGTCTGTCCACGGACTGGCCTTTAGGCGAGCAGTACTTC. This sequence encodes CASSLSTDWPLGEQYF. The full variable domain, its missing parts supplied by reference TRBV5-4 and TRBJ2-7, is ETGVTQSPTHLIKTRGQQVTLRCSSQSGHNTVSWYQQALGQGPQFIFQYYREEENGRGNFPPRFSGLQFPNYSSELNVNALELDDSALYLCASSLSTDWPLGEQYFGPGTRLTVT.

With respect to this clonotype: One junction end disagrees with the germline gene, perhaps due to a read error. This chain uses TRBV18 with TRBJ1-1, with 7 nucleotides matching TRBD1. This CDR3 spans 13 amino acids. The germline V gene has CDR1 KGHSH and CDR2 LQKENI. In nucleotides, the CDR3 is TGTGCCAGCTCAGGGACAGAGAACACTGAAGCTTACTTT. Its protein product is CASSGTENTEAYF.

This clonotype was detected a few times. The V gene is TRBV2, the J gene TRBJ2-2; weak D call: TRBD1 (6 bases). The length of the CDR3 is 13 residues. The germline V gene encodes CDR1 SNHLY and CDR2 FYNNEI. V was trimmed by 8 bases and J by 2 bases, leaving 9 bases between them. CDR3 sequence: CASPGQNTGELFF. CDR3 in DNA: TGTGCCAGCCCGGGACAAAACACCGGGGAGCTGTTTTTT.

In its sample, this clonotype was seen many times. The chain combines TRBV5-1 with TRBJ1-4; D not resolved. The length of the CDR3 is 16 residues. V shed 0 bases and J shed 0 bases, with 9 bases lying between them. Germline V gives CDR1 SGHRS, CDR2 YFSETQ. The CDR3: CASSLDRHTTNEKLFF. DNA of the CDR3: TGCGCCAGCAGCTTGGACAGACACACAACTAATGAAAAACTGTTTTTT.

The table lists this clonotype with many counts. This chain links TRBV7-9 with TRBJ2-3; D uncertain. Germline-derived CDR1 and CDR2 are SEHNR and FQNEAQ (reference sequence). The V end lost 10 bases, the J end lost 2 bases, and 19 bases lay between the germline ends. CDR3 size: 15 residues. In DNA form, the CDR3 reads TGTGCCATCGCGATGTCCCCACTTACCACAGATACGCAGTATTTT. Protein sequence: CAIAMSPLTTDTQYF.

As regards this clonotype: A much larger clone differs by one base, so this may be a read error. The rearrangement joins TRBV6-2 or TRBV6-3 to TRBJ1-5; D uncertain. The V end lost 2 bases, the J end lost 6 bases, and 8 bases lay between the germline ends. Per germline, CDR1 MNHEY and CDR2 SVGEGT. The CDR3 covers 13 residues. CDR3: CASSYRPGQPQHF. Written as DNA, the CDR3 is TGTGCCAGCAGTTACCGGCCGGGTCAGCCCCAGCATTTT.

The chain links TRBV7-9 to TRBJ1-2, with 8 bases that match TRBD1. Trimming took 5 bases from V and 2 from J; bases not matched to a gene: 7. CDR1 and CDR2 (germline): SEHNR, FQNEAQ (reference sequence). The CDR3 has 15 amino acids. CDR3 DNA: TGTGCCAGCAGCCGAGAAGGACAGGGCAACTATGGCTACACCTTC. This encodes CASSREGQGNYGYTF.